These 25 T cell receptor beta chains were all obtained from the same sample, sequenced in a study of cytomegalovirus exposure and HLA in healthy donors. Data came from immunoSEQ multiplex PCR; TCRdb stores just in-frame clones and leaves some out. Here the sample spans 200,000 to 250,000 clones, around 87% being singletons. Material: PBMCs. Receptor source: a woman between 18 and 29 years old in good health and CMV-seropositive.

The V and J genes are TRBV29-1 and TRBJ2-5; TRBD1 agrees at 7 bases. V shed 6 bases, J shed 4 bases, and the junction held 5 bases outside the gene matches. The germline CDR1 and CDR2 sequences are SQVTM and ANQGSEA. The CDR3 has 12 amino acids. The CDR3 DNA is TGCAGCGTGACAGGGTTTTCAGAGACCCAGTACTTC. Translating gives CSVTGFSETQYF.

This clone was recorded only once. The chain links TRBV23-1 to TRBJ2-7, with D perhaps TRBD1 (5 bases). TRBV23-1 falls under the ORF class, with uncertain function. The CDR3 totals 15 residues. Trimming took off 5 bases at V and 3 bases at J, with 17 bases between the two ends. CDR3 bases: TGCGCCAGCAGTTACCCCTTTGAAAGGGGCTACGAGCAGTACTTC. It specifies CASSYPFERGYEQYF.

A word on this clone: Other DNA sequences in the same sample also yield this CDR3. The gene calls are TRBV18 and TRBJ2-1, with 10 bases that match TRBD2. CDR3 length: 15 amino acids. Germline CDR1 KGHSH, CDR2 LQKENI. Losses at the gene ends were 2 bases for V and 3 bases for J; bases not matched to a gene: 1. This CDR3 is CASSPSSGSYNEQFF. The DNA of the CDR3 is TGTGCCAGCTCACCATCTAGCGGGAGCTACAATGAGCAGTTCTTC.

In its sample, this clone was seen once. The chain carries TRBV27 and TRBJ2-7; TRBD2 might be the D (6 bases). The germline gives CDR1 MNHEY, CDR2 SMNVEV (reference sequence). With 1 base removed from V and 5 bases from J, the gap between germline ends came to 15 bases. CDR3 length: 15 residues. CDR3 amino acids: CASSLFGTSGHEQYF. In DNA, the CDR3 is TGTGCCAGCAGTTTATTCGGGACTTCAGGGCACGAGCAGTACTTC.

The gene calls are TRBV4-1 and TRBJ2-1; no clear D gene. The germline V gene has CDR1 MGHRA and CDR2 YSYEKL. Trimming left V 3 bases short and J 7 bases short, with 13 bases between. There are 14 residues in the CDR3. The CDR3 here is CASSQETNPNEQFF. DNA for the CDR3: TGCGCCAGCAGCCAGGAAACTAACCCAAATGAGCAGTTCTTC.

The CDR3 region is CASSGTGGFPYEQYF. The CDR3 DNA sequence: TGTGCCAGCAGTGGGACAGGGGGCTTTCCTTACGAGCAGTACTTC. V gene TRBV28 combines with J gene TRBJ2-7, with 12 bases aligning to TRBD1. The length of the CDR3 is 15 residues. Per germline, CDR1 MDHEN and CDR2 SYDVKM. V lost 5 bases, J lost 4 bases, and 6 bases stayed unmatched. Supplemented by reference TRBV28 and TRBJ2-7, the full variable domain reads DVKVTQSSRYLVKRTGEKVFLECVQDMDHENMFWYRQDPGLGLRLIYFSYDVKMKEKGDIPEGYSVSREKKERFSLILESASTNQTSMYLCASSGTGGFPYEQYFGPGTRLTVT.

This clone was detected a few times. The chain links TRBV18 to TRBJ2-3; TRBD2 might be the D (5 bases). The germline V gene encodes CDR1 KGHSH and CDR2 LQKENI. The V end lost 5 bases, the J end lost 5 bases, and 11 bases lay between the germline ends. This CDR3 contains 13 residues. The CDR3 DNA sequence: TGTGCCAGCTCAGCCCAGGCGGGAGATACGCAGTATTTT. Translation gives CASSAQAGDTQYF.

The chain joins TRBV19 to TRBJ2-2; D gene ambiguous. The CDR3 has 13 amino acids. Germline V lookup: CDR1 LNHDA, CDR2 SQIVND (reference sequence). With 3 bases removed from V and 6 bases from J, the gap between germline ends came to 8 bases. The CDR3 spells CASSMSLAGELFF. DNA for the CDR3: TGTGCCAGTAGTATGAGTCTAGCCGGGGAGCTGTTTTTT.

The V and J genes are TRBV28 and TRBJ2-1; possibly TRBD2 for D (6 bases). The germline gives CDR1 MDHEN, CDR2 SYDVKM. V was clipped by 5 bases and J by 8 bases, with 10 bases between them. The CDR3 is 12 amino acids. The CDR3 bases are TGTGCCAGCAGTCCCTGGAGGGATGAGCAGTTCTTC. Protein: CASSPWRDEQFF.

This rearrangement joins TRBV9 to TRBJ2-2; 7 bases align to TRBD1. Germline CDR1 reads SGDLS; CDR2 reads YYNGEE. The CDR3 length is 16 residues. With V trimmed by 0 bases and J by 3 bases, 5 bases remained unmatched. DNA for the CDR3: TGTGCCAGCAGCGTAGAACGACAGGGCGACACCGGGGAGCTGTTTTTT. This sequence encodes CASSVERQGDTGELFF.

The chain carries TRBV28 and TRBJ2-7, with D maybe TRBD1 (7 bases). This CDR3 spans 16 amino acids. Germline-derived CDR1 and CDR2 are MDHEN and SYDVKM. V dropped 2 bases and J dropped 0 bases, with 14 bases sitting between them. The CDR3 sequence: CASSLIRGVPSYEQYF. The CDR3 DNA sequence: TGTGCCAGCAGTTTAATCAGGGGGGTTCCCTCCTACGAGCAGTACTTC. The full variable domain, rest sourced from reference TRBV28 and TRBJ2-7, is DVKVTQSSRYLVKRTGEKVFLECVQDMDHENMFWYRQDPGLGLRLIYFSYDVKMKEKGDIPEGYSVSREKKERFSLILESASTNQTSMYLCASSLIRGVPSYEQYFGPGTRLTVT.

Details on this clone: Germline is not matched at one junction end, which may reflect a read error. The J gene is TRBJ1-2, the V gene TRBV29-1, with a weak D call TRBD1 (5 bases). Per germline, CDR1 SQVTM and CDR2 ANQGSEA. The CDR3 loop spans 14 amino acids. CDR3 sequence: CSVEVKGLVEGYTF. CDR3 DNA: TGCAGCGTCGAAGTGAAGGGACTGGTGGAGGGCTACACCTTC.

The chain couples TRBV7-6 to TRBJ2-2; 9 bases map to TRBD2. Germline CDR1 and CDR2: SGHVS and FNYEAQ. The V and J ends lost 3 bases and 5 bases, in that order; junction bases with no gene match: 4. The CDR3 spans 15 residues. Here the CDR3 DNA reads TGTGCCAGCAGCTTGGCTAGCGGGATGACCGGGGAGCTGTTTTTT. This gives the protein CASSLASGMTGELFF.

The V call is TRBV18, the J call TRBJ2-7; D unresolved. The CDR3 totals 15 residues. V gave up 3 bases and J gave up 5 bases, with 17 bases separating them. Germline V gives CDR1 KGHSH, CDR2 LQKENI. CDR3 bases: TGTGCCAGCTCACCTCACCCCCCGGGTTACGACGAGCAGTACTTC. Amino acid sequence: CASSPHPPGYDEQYF.

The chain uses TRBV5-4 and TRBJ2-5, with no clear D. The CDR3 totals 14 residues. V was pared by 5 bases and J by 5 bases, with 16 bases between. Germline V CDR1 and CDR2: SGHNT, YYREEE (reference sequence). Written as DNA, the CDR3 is TGTGCCAGCAGTCAAAGGCCCCAGAGGGAGACCCAGTACTTC. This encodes CASSQRPQRETQYF.

The CDR3: CASSLLGSEQYF. In nucleotides, the CDR3 is TGTGCCAGCAGTTTATTGGGCTCCGAGCAGTACTTC. The chain couples TRBV27 to TRBJ2-7; D unclear. The CDR3 has 12 residues. Germline assignment: CDR1 MNHEY and CDR2 SMNVEV (reference sequence). Trimming removed 1 base at V and 6 bases at J, with 7 bases between.

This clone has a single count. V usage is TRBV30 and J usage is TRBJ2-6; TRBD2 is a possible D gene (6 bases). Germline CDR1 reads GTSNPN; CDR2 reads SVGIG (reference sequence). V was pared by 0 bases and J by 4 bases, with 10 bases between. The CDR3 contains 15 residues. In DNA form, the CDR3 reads TGTGCCTGGAGTGTTGGAGGGTCCGGGGCCAACGTCCTGACTTTC. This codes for CAWSVGGSGANVLTF.

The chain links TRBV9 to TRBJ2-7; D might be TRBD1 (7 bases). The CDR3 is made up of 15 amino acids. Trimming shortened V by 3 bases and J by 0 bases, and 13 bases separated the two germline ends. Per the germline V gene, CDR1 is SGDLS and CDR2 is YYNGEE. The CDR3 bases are TGTGCCAGCAGCGGCGGGACAGCCGTCTCCTACGAGCAGTACTTC. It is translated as CASSGGTAVSYEQYF.

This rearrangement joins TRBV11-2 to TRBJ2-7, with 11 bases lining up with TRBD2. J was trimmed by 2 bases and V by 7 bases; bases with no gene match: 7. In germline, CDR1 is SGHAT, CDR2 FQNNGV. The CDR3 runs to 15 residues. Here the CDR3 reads CASKGLAGGTYEQYF. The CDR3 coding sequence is TGTGCCAGCAAGGGGCTAGCGGGAGGAACCTACGAGCAGTACTTC.

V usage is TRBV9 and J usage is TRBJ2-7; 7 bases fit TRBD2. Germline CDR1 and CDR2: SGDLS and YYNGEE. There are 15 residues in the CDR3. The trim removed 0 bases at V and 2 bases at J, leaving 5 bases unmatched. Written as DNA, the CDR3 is TGTGCCAGCAGCGTAGATGCTAGCGGACCCTACGAGCAGTACTTC. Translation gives CASSVDASGPYEQYF. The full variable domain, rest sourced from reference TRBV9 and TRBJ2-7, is DSGVTQTPKHLITATGQRVTLRCSPRSGDLSVYWYQQSLDQGLQFLIQYYNGEERAKGNILERFSAQQFPDLHSELNLSSLELGDSALYFCASSVDASGPYEQYFGPGTRLTVT.

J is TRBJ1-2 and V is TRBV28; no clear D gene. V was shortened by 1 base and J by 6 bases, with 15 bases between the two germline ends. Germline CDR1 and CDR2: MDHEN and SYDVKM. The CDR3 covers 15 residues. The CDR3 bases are TGTGCCAGCAGTTTATTGTCAGAGGCCCTGGATGGCTACACCTTC. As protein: CASSLLSEALDGYTF.

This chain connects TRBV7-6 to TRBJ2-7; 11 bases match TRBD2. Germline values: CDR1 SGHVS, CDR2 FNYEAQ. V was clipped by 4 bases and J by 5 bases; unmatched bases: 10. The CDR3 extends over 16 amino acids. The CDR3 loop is CASSSSWVTSGDEQYF. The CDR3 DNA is TGTGCCAGCAGCTCCTCGTGGGTGACTAGCGGGGACGAGCAGTACTTC.

As DNA, the CDR3 is TGTGCCAGCAGTTTATGGAGCACTACCGAGGGTTTGAATAGCTACACCTTC. Amino acids: CASSLWSTTEGLNSYTF. The chain joins TRBV28 to TRBJ1-2, with unresolved D. The CDR3 is 17 residues long. The V gene lost 0 bases and the J gene lost 9 bases, with 23 bases spanning the gap. From germline, CDR1 is MDHEN and CDR2 SYDVKM.

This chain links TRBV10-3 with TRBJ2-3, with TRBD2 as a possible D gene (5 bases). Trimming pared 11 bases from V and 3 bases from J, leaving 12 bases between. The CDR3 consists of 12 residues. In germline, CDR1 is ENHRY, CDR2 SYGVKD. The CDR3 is CASSRGTDTQYF. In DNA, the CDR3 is TGTGCCTCCTCAAGAGGGACAGATACGCAGTATTTT.

This CDR3 reads CASSTGTEADTQYF. The CDR3 bases are TGCGCCAGCAGTACGGGGACTGAGGCAGATACGCAGTATTTT. V gene TRBV10-2 combines with J gene TRBJ2-3; D perhaps matches TRBD2 (6 bases). CDR1 is WSHSY and CDR2 is SAAADI in the germline V gene. V was clipped by 5 bases and J by 4 bases, with 13 bases between them. The length of the CDR3 is 14 residues.